This entry lists 22 T cell receptor beta chains sequenced from one sample in a study of cytomegalovirus exposure and HLA in healthy donors. The PCR had 60 Vbeta and 13 Jbeta primers. The protocol was immunoSEQ multiplex PCR, while the TCRdb copy is restricted to in-frame clones and leaves out a portion. The sample holds 150,000 to 200,000 clones, roughly 79% seen once. The sample taken for sequencing was PBMCs. The receptors were gathered from a woman aged 45-65 years in good health and CMV-seropositive.

The V call is TRBV12-5, the J call TRBJ2-2, with 10 bases matching TRBD2. CDR1 is LGHNT, CDR2 FRNRAP, per germline. This CDR3 is built from 15 residues. V lost 6 bases to trimming and J lost 0 bases; unmatched junction nucleotides: 1. Here the CDR3 DNA reads TGTGCTAGTGGGGGACTAGCGACGAACACCGGGGAGCTGTTTTTT. Translating it yields CASGGLATNTGELFF.

The chain recombines TRBV5-1 with TRBJ2-3; perhaps TRBD1 as D (5 bases). Germline CDR1 reads SGHRS; CDR2 reads YFSETQ. V was clipped by 0 bases and J by 2 bases, with 10 bases between them. The CDR3 consists of 15 residues. The CDR3 spells CASSLAATVTDTQYF. The CDR3 DNA reads TGCGCCAGCAGCTTGGCCGCGACAGTCACAGATACGCAGTATTTT.

The chain couples TRBV27 to TRBJ1-2, with D perhaps matching TRBD1 (6 bases). The CDR3 spans 14 residues. The germline CDR1 and CDR2 sequences are MNHEY and SMNVEV (reference sequence). Trimming took 5 bases from V and 4 from J, leaving 14 bases between them. The CDR3 nucleotides are TGTGCCAGCAGTCCCCTTGGGGGCAGCTATGGCTACACCTTC. Translation: CASSPLGGSYGYTF.

The genes are TRBV7-6 and TRBJ2-3, with a tentative D call TRBD2 (6 bases). V lost 4 bases and J lost 2, with 16 bases in between. CDR1 SGHVS and CDR2 FNYEAQ come from the germline V gene. The CDR3 totals 16 residues. Here the CDR3 reads CASSSKVGLLTDTQYF. Written as DNA, the CDR3 is TGTGCCAGCAGCTCGAAAGTGGGACTCCTCACAGATACGCAGTATTTT.

This chain uses TRBV4-2 with TRBJ2-3; TRBD1 matches at 8 bases. V lost 1 base and J lost 0; bases outside the gene matches: 3. CDR1 and CDR2 (germline): LGHNA, YNFKEQ. This CDR3 has 16 residues. The CDR3 loop reads CASSQVGQGSTDTQYF. CDR3 bases: TGTGCCAGCAGCCAAGTCGGACAGGGAAGCACAGATACGCAGTATTTT.

V and J are TRBV29-1 and TRBJ2-2; 9 bases fit TRBD1. Germline CDR1 is SQVTM and CDR2 is ANQGSEA. CDR3 size: 15 residues. V trimming: 3 bases; J trimming: 4 bases; junction bases outside the gene matches: 6. The CDR3 here is CSVDPTGGGTGELFF. The CDR3 region has the DNA TGCAGCGTTGATCCGACAGGGGGGGGCACCGGGGAGCTGTTTTTT.

The rearrangement links TRBV6-1 to TRBJ1-6, with 10 bases aligning to TRBD1. This CDR3 region has 15 residues. J lost 10 bases, V lost 6 bases, and 9 bases had no gene match. CDR1 is MNHNS and CDR2 is SASEGT in the germline V gene. The CDR3 DNA reads as TGTGCCAGCAGGGGGACAGGGGCAGGAGGGTCACCCCTCCACTTT. This codes for CASRGTGAGGSPLHF.

This clone showed up just once. The gene calls are TRBV19 and TRBJ1-1, with D possibly TRBD1 on 5 matching bases. V was pared by 8 bases and J by 0 bases, with 10 bases between. The CDR3 totals 13 residues. CDR1 is LNHDA, CDR2 SQIVND, per germline (reference sequence). CDR3 in amino acids: CASGGLMNTEAFF. CDR3 DNA sequence: TGTGCCAGTGGGGGACTGATGAACACTGAAGCTTTCTTT.

The chain combines TRBV5-6 with TRBJ1-3; possibly TRBD1 for D (6 bases). Between the trimmed V and J ends, which lost 3 bases and 0 bases, there was a span of 10 bases. CDR1 and CDR2 from the germline V gene are SGHDT and YYEEEE. This CDR3 contains 15 residues. The CDR3 bases are TGTGCCAGCAGCTACGGACAGTCCTCTGGAAACACCATATATTTT. This codes for CASSYGQSSGNTIYF.

This sequence joins TRBV28 and TRBJ2-3, with 7 bases fitting TRBD1. The CDR3 totals 16 residues. The germline V gene encodes CDR1 MDHEN and CDR2 SYDVKM. Trimming at V came to 1 base and at J to 3 bases, leaving 7 bases not matched to a gene. The CDR3 DNA sequence: TGTGCCAGCAGTTTATCGACAGGGATGGGTACAGATACGCAGTATTTT. Residues: CASSLSTGMGTDTQYF.

A remark on this clone: The junction and the germline gene differ at one end; a read error may be behind it. The chain joins TRBV7-7 to TRBJ2-7; D not resolved. The germline V gene encodes CDR1 SSHAT and CDR2 FNYEAQ (reference sequence). The CDR3 spans 13 residues. The CDR3 region is CASSLALLDEQYF. CDR3 coding DNA: TGTGCTAGCAGCTTAGCTCTTCTTGACGAGCAGTACTTC.

The J gene is TRBJ2-1, the V gene TRBV10-2; TRBD2 aligns across 9 bases. V trimming: 3 bases; J trimming: 12 bases; junction bases outside the gene matches: 3. CDR3 size: 12 residues. CDR1 and CDR2 from the germline V gene are WSHSY and SAAADI. CDR3 nucleotide sequence: TGCGCCAGCAGTGATAGCGGGAGTCGGCAGTTCTTC. Translated: CASSDSGSRQFF.

V gene TRBV7-2 combines with J gene TRBJ2-7, with D maybe TRBD2 (5 bases). Trimming pared 1 base from V and 7 bases from J, leaving 11 bases between. Germline V gives CDR1 SGHTA, CDR2 FQGNSA. This CDR3 comprises 13 residues. CDR3 protein: CASSLGYGGEQYF. The DNA for the CDR3 is TGTGCCAGCAGCTTAGGGTATGGCGGGGAGCAGTACTTC.

V gene TRBV5-1 combines with J gene TRBJ2-2, with 10 nucleotides matching TRBD1. The CDR3 contains 15 residues. Germline values: CDR1 SGHRS, CDR2 YFSETQ. Trimming removed 4 bases from V and 5 bases from J; junction bases left unmatched: 5. This chain's CDR3 is CASSIRDRGTGELFF. As DNA, the CDR3 is TGCGCCAGCAGCATCCGGGACAGGGGTACCGGGGAGCTGTTTTTT.

The chain has TRBV11-3 and TRBJ1-1; TRBD1 might be the D (5 bases). Trimming shortened V by 1 base and J by 5 bases, and 8 bases separated the two germline ends. The CDR3 runs 13 residues. Germline CDR1 SGHNT, CDR2 YENEEA. The CDR3 sequence: CASSLAQGTEAFF. The CDR3 coding sequence is TGTGCCAGCAGCTTAGCCCAGGGAACTGAAGCTTTCTTT. Full variable domain (outside the CDR3, taken from reference TRBV11-3 and TRBJ1-1): EAGVVQSPRYKIIEKKQPVAFWCNPISGHNTLYWYLQNLGQGPELLIRYENEEAVDDSQLPKDRFSAERLKGVDSTLKIQPAELGDSAVYLCASSLAQGTEAFFGQGTRLTVV.

This rearrangement joins TRBV28 to TRBJ1-1; 9 nucleotides agree with TRBD1. The V gene end was trimmed by 3 bases and the J gene end by 4 bases; junction bases not matched to a gene: 3. Germline V lookup: CDR1 MDHEN, CDR2 SYDVKM. The CDR3 contains 14 residues. The CDR3 loop is CASSFTTGGTEAFF. DNA of the CDR3: TGTGCCAGCAGTTTTACGACAGGGGGCACTGAAGCTTTCTTT.

The DNA of the CDR3 is TGTGCCAGCAGTCCCGGGCGGGGAGCCAAAAACATTCAGTACTTC. It encodes CASSPGRGAKNIQYF. This chain uses TRBV6-5 with TRBJ2-4; D might be TRBD2 (6 bases). Germline values: CDR1 MNHEY, CDR2 SVGAGI. CDR3 length: 15 amino acids. V was clipped by 5 bases and J by 0 bases, with 11 bases between them.

This sequence joins TRBV6-1 and TRBJ2-2, with D possibly being TRBD1 (5 bases). Germline V gene data show CDR1 as MNHNS and CDR2 as SASEGT. There are 14 residues in the CDR3. The V end was cut by 6 bases, the J end by 7 bases, with 15 bases between. The CDR3 spells CASRNVQGGGELFF. The CDR3 bases are TGTGCCAGCAGGAACGTGCAGGGTGGCGGGGAGCTGTTTTTT.

The V gene is TRBV7-8, the J gene TRBJ1-5, with D tentatively TRBD1 (5 bases). CDR1 is SGHVS and CDR2 is FQNEAQ in the germline V gene. The CDR3 sequence is 15 residues long. Trimming shortened V by 4 bases and J by 6 bases, and 16 bases separated the two germline ends. For the CDR3, the DNA is TGTGCCAGCAGCTCCGGGACTCAGGGTGGTCAGCCCCAGCATTTT. This encodes CASSSGTQGGQPQHF.

The CDR3 reads CASSHHLPGGGPYEQYF. The CDR3 nucleotides are TGTGCCAGCAGCCACCACCTCCCAGGGGGAGGACCCTACGAGCAGTACTTC. This sequence joins TRBV14 and TRBJ2-7; the D gene is possibly TRBD1 (7 bases). Germline V gene lookup returns CDR1 SGHDN and CDR2 FVKESK. V gave up 3 bases and J gave up 2 bases, with 20 bases separating them. The CDR3 is made up of 17 amino acids.

The chain joins TRBV7-2 to TRBJ1-6; D uncertain. V dropped 3 bases and J dropped 8 bases, with 14 bases sitting between them. Looked up from germline, CDR1 is SGHTA and CDR2 is FQGNSA. The length of the CDR3 is 15 residues. This CDR3 is CASSFRVGGDSPLHF. As DNA, the CDR3 is TGTGCCAGCAGCTTTCGGGTCGGCGGGGATTCACCCCTCCACTTT.

The chain combines TRBV30 with TRBJ2-2; perhaps TRBD2 as D (5 bases). This CDR3 region has 14 residues. The V gene lost 1 base and the J gene lost 6 bases, with 12 bases spanning the gap. Looked up from germline, CDR1 is GTSNPN and CDR2 is SVGIG (reference sequence). This CDR3 is CAWSGGSYAGELFF. CDR3 DNA: TGTGCCTGGAGTGGAGGGAGTTACGCCGGGGAGCTGTTTTTT.